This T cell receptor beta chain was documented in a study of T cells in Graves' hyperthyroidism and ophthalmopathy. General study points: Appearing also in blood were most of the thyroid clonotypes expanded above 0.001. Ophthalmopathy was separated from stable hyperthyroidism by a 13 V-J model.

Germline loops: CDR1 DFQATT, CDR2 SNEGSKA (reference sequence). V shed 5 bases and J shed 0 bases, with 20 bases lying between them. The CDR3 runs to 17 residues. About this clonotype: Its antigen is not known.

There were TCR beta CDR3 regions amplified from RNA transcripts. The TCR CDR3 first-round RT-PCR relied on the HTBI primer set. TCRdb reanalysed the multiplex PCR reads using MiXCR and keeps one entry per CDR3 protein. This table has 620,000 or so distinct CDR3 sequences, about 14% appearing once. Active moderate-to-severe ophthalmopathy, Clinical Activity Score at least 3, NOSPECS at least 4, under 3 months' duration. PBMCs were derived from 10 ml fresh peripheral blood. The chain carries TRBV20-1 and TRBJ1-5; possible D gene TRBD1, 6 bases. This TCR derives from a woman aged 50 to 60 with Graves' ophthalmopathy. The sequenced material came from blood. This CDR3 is CSALIHSGTSSNQPQHF. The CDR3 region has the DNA TGCAGTGCTTTAATACATTCCGGGACAAGTAGCAATCAGCCCCAGCATTTT.